This TCR beta chain comes out of a study of blood T cells in healthy people across ages (dated by TCRdb to the mid-2010s). For the wider study: Template switching captured roughly one uniquely barcoded TCR beta cDNA molecule per two T cells in model experiments. Using deep sequencing normalized with unique cDNA molecular identifiers, the study measured how TCR beta repertoire diversity changes with age. Donors were grouped into four age groups: young (average approximately 15 years), middle-aged (39), aged (approximately 58) and long-lived (over 80). Donors of different ages were randomly distributed across sequencing lanes to avoid experimental bias. Two additional independent replicas of 1 million unique cDNA reads from the same blood draw were analyzed for two donors (one aged 18 to 30 and one aged 80 or older). Results the study describes overall, beyond this receptor: Because profiling used bulk unsorted PBMCs, naive and antigen-experienced compartments could not be compared conclusively. Donor CMV infection status was unknown, potentially confounding age-related changes in expanded clonotypes. Estimates of total diversity based on one million sequenced T cells were regarded as lower bounds and as underestimates. The long-lived group showed more naive CD4+ T cells, fewer expanded clones and increased TCR diversity than the aged group, suggesting age selection. The percentage of naive T cells measured by flow cytometry correlated strongly with observed TCR beta diversity. As age increased, observed TCR beta diversity per million T cells dropped in a roughly linear way, and a significant reduction was already evident by age 40.

Measured from the cysteine to the phenylalanine, the CDR3 is 13 residues long. Left in the record is the CDR3 DNA by itself, 39 bases read in frame from the first base. The junction shows trimming of 6 bases on V and 8 bases on J, and the gene matches do not reach 11 bases of it. CDR1 and CDR2 are drawn from the germline V gene: SQVTM, ANQGSEA. This clonotype appeared a few times. Its antigen remains unidentified. Qualities for individual bases were not recorded, and no much larger clone is one base off. Libraries were constructed by 5' RACE. The second PCR ran for about 7 to 11 cycles and used a J-beta primer mix along with a sample-barcoded 5' primer. Each TCR beta cDNA molecule received a unique molecular identifier from a template-switch 5' adaptor carrying 12 random nucleotides. Each sample yielded at least 2.5 million CDR3-containing paired-end reads. First-strand cDNA synthesis was performed from all RNA using the Mint cDNA synthesis kit, with priming by a TRBC-specific oligonucleotide. Following uracil-DNA glycosylase treatment, all cDNA underwent a first 18-cycle PCR with the universal primers M1SS and BC2_uni_R. The study's own analysis went as follows. Normalization of each sample was performed by random selection of 1 million high-quality reads, each carrying a distinct molecular identifier. Instead of being binned into consensus sequences, reads with shared molecular identifiers were discarded. MiTCR, with a Q25 quality threshold and the strictest error-elimination algorithm, was used for CDR3 identification, clonotype clustering and error correction. A nonparametric unseen species model with Euler transformation was used to estimate a lower bound on total TCR beta diversity. TCRdb itself trimmed the public reads at Q25 with fastp, ran MiXCR and retained productive beta chains. Every entry covers one CDR3 protein and lists the most common genes and DNA from its rows. TCRdb's processing, not the study's, gives the V and J calls here. The sample records 1.5 million to 2 million distinct CDR3 sequences, around 42% of which are singletons. 20% to 25% of the sample rests with the top ten.

The donors were a few dozen Caucasian individuals from Russia, aged roughly 6 to 100 years, who were systemically healthy. Roughly 9 milliliters of peripheral blood were drawn from each donor into EDTA-treated Vacutainer tubes. Ficoll-Paque density-gradient centrifugation was used to isolate PBMCs, with at least 6.5 million obtained per sample. Trizol reagent was used to extract total RNA from the PBMCs, yielding at least 5.5 micrograms per sample. The percentages of naive CD45RAhigh/CD27high T cells were determined by flow cytometry on a PBMC aliquot from every donor. This clonotype originated in a human donor in good health. The sequenced sample consisted of blood. Recombination linked TRBV29-1 to TRBJ1-2; TRBD1 matches 8 bases in the middle. CDR3 reads: CSVGADRVGGYTF. The bases are TGCAGCGTGGGAGCGGACAGGGTCGGGGGCTACACCTTC.